The clone carrying this TCR beta chain turned up a few times. CDR1 and CDR2 (germline): MNHEY, SVGAGI. J lost 7 bases, V lost 10 bases, and 11 bases had no gene match. CDR3 length: 14 amino acids. Methods used by the authors: The authors estimated nucleated cell counts from reference gene primer amplification. The data were produced by immunoSEQ multiplex PCR, yet TCRdb's version contains in-frame clones alone and is incomplete. Clone size and V and J calls were adopted from that table, with D and trimming inferred from the DNA. This sample carries just over 250,000 clones, around 84% of them seen once, and the ten largest clones take approximately 4%. These data belong to a study of blood T cell repertoires in COVID-19. Study background: T cells, B-cell-depleted T cells, or PBMCs supplied cDNA or gDNA.

Individuals aged 18 to 89 years were recruited from about two dozen US areas. Researchers sorted participants into cohorts using their self-reported clinical history. The J gene is TRBJ2-7, the V gene TRBV6-5; 12 nucleotides agree with TRBD1. This sequence originates from a man aged 25-40 years with acute COVID-19. Specimen: PBMCs or T cells enriched from blood (not recorded which). The CDR3 DNA reads TGTGCCACTCATTCGGGACAGGGGGCGAGTGAGCAGTACGTC. This translates into CATHSGQGASEQYV.